This T cell receptor (beta chain) was captured in a study of identical twins. General study findings and limits: Models predicted too little out-of-frame TCR alpha sharing in monozygotic twins. Compared with unrelated sharing, twin-shared out-of-frame alpha sequences had more low-probability sequences. Findings came from cross-sectional statistics, without long-term follow-up of donors.

This clonotype was seen more than once but under ten times. Antigen specificity is unknown. TCRdb re-analysed the 5' RACE reads in MiXCR, keeping a single row per CDR3 protein. Of 1.5 million to 2 million distinct CDR3 sequences in the sample, about 31% were seen once. Trimming stripped 6 bases from V and 5 bases from J, with 16 bases between. CDR1 is MNHNS and CDR2 is SASEGT in the germline V gene. The CDR3 covers 15 residues. Sequenced material: cord blood. The receptor comes from a newborn girl in good health. This chain joins TRBV6-1 and TRBJ1-4; TRBD1 might be the D (6 bases). The CDR3 coding sequence is TGTGCCAGCAGCCCTGGGGGGCTACAGAATGAAAAACTGTTTTTT. Encoded protein: CASSPGGLQNEKLFF.